This T cell receptor beta chain derives from a study of tissue T cells after allogeneic stem cell transplantation. The study, taken as a whole, reports: This small cohort was clinically heterogeneous, and sampling depth was a limitation. Motif-based clustering found tissue-specific repertoire signatures shared across patients, though few clones were shared. The study did not identify alloreactive or antigen-specific tissue TCRs, and some clones might be persisting host cells.

Comment on this clone: Its antigen remains unknown.

The germline V gene has CDR1 SGHNT and CDR2 YYREEE (reference sequence). Trimming stripped 4 bases from V and 9 bases from J, with 14 bases between. CDR3 size: 14 residues. Profiling relied on immunoSEQ multiplex PCR, and the TCRdb table lists in-frame clones only, not all of them. Of approximately 3,700 clones in the sample, approximately 74% are singletons; the top ten hold about 9.1%. The sequence was collected from a woman between 18 and 49 years old with breast cancer. This chain links TRBV5-4 with TRBJ1-6; the D is unclear. The specimen comprised left colon tissue, sampled at autopsy. CDR3 DNA sequence: TGTGCCAGCAGCCAAGACCGCAAGGGTTCACCCCTCCACTTT. It is translated as CASSQDRKGSPLHF.